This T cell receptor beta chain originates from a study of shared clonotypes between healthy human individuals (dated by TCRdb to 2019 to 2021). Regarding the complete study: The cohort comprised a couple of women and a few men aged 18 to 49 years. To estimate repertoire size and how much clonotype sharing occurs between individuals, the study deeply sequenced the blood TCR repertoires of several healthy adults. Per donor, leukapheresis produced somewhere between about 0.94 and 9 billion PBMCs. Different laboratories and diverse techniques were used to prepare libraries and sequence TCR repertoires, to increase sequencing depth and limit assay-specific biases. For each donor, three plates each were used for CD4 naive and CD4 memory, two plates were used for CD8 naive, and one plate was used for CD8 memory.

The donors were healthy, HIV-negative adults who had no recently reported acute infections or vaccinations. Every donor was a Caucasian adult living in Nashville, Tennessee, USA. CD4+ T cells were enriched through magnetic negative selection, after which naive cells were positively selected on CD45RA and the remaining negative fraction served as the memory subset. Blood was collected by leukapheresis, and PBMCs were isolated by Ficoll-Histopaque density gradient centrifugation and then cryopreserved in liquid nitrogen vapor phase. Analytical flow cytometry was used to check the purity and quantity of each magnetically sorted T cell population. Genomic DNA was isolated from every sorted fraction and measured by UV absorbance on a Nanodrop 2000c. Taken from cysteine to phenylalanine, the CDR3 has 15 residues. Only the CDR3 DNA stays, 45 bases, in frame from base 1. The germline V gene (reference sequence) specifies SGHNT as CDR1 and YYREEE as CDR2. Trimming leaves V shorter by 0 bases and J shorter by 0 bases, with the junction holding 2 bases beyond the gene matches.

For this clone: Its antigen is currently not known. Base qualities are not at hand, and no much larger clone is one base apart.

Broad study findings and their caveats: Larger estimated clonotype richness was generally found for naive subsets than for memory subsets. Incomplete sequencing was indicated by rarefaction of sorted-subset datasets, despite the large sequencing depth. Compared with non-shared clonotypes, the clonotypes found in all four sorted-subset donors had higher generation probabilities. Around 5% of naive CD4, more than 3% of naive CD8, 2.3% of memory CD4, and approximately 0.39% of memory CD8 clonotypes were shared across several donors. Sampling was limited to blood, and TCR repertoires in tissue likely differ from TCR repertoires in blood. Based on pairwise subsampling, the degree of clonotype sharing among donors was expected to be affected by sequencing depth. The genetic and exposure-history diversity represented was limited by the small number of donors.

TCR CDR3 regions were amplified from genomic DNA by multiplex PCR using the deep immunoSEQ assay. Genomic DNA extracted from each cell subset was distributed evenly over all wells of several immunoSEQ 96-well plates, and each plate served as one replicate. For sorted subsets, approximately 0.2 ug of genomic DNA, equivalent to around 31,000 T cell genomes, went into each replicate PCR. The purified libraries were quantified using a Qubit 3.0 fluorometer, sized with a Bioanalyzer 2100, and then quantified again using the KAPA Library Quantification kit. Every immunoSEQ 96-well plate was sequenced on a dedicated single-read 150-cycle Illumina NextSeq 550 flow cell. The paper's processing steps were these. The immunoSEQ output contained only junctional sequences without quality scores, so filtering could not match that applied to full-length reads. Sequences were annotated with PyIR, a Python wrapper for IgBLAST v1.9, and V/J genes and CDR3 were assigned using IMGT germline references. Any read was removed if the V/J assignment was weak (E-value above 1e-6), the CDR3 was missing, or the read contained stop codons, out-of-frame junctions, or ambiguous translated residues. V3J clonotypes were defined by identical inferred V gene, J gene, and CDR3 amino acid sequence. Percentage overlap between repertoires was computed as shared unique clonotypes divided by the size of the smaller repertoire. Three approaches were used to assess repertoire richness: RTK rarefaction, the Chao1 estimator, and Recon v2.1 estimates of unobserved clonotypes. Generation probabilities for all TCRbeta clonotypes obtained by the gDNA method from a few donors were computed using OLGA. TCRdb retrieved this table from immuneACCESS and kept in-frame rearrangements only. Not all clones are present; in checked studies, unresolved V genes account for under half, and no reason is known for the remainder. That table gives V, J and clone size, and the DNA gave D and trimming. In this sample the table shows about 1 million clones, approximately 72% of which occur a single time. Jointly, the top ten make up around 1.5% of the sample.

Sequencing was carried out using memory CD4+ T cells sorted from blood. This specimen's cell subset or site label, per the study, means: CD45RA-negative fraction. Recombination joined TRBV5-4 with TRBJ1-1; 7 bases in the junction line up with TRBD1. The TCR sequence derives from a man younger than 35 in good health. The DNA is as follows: TGTGCCAGCAGCTTGGCGACAGGGTTGAACACTGAAGCTTTCTTT. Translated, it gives CASSLATGLNTEAFF.